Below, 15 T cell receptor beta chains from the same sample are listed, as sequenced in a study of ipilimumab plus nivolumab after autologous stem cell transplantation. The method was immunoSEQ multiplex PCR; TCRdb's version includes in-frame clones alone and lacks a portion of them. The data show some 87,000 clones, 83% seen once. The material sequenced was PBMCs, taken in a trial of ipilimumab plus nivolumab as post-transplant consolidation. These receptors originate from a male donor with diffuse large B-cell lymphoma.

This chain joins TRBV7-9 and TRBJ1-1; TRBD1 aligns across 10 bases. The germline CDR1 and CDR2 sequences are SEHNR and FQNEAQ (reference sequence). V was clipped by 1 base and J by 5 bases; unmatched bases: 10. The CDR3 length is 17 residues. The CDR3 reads CASSLVGTGALRTEAFF. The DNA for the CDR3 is TGTGCCAGCAGCTTAGTAGGGACAGGGGCTTTGCGGACTGAAGCTTTCTTT.

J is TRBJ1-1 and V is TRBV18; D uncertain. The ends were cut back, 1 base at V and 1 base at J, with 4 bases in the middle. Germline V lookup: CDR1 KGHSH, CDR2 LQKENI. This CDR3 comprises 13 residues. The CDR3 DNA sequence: TGTGCCAGCTCACCACAGCCGAACACTGAAGCTTTCTTT. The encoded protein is CASSPQPNTEAFF.

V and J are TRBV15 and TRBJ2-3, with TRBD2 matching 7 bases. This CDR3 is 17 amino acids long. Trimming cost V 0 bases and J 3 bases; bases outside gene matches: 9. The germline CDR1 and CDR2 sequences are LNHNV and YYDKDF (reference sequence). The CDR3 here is CATSRDGVTSLTDTQYF. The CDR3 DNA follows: TGTGCCACCAGCAGAGATGGGGTGACTAGCCTAACAGATACGCAGTATTTT.

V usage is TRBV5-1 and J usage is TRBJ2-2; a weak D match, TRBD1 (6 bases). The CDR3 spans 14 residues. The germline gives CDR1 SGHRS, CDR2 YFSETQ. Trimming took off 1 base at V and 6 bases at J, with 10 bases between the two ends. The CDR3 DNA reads TGCGCCAGCAGCTTGACAGGGAATGCCGGGGAGCTGTTTTTT. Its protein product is CASSLTGNAGELFF. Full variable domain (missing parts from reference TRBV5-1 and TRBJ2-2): KAGVTQTPRYLIKTRGQQVTLSCSPISGHRSVSWYQQTPGQGLQFLFEYFSETQRNKGNFPGRFSGRQFSNSRSEMNVSTLELGDSALYLCASSLTGNAGELFFGEGSRLTVL.

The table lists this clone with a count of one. CDR3 protein: CASSARQGINTEAFF. Written as DNA, the CDR3 is TGCGCCAGCAGCGCCAGACAGGGTATAAACACTGAAGCTTTCTTT. The rearrangement joins TRBV5-1 to TRBJ1-1; 7 bases fit TRBD1. Germline assignment: CDR1 SGHRS and CDR2 YFSETQ. Losses at the gene ends were 4 bases for V and 2 bases for J; bases not matched to a gene: 8. The CDR3 has 15 amino acids.

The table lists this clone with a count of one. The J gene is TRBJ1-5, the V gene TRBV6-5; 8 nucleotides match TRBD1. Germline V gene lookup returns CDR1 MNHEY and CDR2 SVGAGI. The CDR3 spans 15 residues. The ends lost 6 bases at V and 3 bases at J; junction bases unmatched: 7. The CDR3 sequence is CASSLTGAINQPQHF. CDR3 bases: TGTGCCAGCAGCCTGACAGGGGCGATCAATCAGCCCCAGCATTTT.

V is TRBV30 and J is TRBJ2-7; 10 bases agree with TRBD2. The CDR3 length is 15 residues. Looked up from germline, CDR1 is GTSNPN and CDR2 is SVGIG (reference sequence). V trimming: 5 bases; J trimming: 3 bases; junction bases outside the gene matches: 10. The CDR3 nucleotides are TGTGCCTGGGGCCCCGGACTAGCGGAATACTACGAGCAGTACTTC. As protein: CAWGPGLAEYYEQYF. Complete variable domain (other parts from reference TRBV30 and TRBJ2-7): SQTIHQWPATLVQPVGSPLSLECTVEGTSNPNLYWYRQAAGRGLQLLFYSVGIGQISSEVPQNLSASRPQDRQFILSSKKLLLSDSGFYLCAWGPGLAEYYEQYFGPGTRLTVT.

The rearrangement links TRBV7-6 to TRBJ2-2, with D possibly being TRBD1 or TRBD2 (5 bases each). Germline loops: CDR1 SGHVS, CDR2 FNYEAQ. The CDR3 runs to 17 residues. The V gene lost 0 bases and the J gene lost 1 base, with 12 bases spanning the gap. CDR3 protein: CASSLAGRGLNTGELFF. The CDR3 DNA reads TGTGCCAGCAGCTTAGCGGGACGCGGGTTGAACACCGGGGAGCTGTTTTTT.

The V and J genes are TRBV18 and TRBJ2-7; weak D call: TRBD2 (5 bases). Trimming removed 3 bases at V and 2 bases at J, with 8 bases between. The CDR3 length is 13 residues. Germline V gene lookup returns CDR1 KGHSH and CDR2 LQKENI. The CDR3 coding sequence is TGTGCCAGCTCACCCTTAGCGACCTACGAGCAGTACTTC. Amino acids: CASSPLATYEQYF.

CDR3 DNA sequence: TGCGCCAGCAGCGAAGGCAGAACAGGGGGCAATGAGCAGTTCTTC. Translating it yields CASSEGRTGGNEQFF. This chain uses TRBV5-1 with TRBJ2-1, with TRBD1 identical over 8 bases. Per the germline V gene, CDR1 is SGHRS and CDR2 is YFSETQ. V gave up 4 bases and J gave up 6 bases; unmatched junction bases: 9. The CDR3 is 15 amino acids.

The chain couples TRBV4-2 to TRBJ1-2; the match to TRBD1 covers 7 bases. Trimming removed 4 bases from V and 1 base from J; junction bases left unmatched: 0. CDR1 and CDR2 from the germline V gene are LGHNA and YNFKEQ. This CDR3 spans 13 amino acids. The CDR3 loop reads CASSRTGNYGYTF. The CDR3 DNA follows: TGTGCCAGCAGCCGGACAGGTAACTATGGCTACACCTTC.

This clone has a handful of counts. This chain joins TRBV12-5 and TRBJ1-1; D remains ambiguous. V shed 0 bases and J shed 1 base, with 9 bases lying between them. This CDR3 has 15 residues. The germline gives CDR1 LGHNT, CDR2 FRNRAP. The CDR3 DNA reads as TGTGCTAGTGGTTTGGTACTTTCGGGGAACACTGAAGCTTTCTTT. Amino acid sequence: CASGLVLSGNTEAFF.

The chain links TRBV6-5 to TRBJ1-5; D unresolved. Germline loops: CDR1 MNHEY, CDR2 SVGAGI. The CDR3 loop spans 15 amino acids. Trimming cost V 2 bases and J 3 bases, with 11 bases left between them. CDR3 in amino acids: CASSYRSDLNQPQHF. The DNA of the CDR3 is TGTGCCAGCAGTTACAGGAGTGACCTCAATCAGCCCCAGCATTTT.

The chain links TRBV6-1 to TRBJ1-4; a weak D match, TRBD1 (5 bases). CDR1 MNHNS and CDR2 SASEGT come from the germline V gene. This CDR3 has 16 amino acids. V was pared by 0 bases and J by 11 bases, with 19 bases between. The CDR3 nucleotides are TGTGCCAGCAGTGAAGCGCCTCGGGCAGGGAGGGGCAAACTGTTTTTT. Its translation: CASSEAPRAGRGKLFF.

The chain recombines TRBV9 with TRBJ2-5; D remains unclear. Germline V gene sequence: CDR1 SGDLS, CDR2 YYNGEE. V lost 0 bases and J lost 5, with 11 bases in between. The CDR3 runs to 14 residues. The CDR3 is CASSVEVLGETQYF. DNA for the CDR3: TGTGCCAGCAGCGTAGAAGTTTTGGGGGAGACCCAGTACTTC. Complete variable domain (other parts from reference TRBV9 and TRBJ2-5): DSGVTQTPKHLITATGQRVTLRCSPRSGDLSVYWYQQSLDQGLQFLIQYYNGEERAKGNILERFSAQQFPDLHSELNLSSLELGDSALYFCASSVEVLGETQYFGPGTRLLVL.